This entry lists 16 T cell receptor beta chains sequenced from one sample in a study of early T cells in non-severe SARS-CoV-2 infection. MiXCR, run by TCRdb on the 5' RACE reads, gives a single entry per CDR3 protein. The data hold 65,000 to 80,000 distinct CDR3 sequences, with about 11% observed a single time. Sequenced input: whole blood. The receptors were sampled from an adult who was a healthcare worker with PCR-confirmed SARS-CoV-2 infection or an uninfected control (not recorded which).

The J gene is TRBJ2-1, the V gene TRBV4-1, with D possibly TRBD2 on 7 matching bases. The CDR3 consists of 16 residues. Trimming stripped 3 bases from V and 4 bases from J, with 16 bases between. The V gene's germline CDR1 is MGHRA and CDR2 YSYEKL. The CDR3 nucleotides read TGCGCCAGCAGCCAGGGAGAGGGGGGGGCGTACAATGAGCAGTTCTTC. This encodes CASSQGEGGAYNEQFF.

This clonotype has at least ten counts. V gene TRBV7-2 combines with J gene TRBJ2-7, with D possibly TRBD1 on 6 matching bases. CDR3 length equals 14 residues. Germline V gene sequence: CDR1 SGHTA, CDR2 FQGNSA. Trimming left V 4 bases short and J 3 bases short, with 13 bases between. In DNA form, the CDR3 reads TGTGCCAGCAGCTCCAAGACAGGACGCTACGAGCAGTACTTC. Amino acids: CASSSKTGRYEQYF.

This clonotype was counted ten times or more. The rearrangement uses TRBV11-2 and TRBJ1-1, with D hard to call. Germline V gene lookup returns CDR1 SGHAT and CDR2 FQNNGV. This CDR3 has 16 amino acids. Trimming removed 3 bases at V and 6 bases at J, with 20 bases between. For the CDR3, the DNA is TGTGCCAGCAGCTTCGGCAGTGGATACCCCGTGTCTGAAGCTTTCTTT. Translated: CASSFGSGYPVSEAFF.

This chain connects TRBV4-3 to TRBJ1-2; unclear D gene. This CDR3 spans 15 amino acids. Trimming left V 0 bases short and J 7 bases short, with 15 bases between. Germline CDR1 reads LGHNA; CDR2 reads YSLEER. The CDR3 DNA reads TGCGCCAGCAGCCAAGATGCGGGGTCCGGACTTGGCTACACCTTC. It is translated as CASSQDAGSGLGYTF.

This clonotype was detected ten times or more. The CDR3 loop is CASSQGGQGPSYEQYF. The CDR3 DNA reads as TGCGCCAGCAGCCAAGGGGGACAGGGGCCCTCCTACGAGCAGTACTTC. The V call is TRBV4-1, the J call TRBJ2-7; the match to TRBD1 covers 10 bases. The CDR3 spans 16 residues. The germline gives CDR1 MGHRA, CDR2 YSYEKL. The ends lost 1 base at V and 0 bases at J; junction bases unmatched: 3.

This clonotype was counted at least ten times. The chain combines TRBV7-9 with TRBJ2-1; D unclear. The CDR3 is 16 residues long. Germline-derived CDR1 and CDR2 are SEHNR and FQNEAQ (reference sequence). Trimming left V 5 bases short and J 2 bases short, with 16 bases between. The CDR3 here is CASSHFDKPTYNEQFF. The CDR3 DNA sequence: TGTGCCAGCAGCCATTTCGACAAGCCTACCTACAATGAGCAGTTCTTC.

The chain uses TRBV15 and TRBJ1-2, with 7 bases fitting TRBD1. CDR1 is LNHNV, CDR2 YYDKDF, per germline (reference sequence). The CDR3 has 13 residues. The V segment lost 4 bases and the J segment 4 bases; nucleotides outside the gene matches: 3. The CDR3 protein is CATSTGQAYGYTF. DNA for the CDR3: TGTGCCACCAGCACAGGACAGGCCTATGGCTACACCTTC.

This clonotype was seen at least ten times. CDR3 protein: CASSNGGLGYGYTF. The CDR3 DNA is TGTGCCAGCAGCAACGGGGGACTAGGGTATGGCTACACCTTC. The chain uses TRBV6-5 and TRBJ1-2; D might be TRBD1 (5 bases). Trimming took off 6 bases at V and 5 bases at J, with 16 bases between the two ends. The CDR3 contains 14 residues. In germline, CDR1 is MNHEY, CDR2 SVGAGI.

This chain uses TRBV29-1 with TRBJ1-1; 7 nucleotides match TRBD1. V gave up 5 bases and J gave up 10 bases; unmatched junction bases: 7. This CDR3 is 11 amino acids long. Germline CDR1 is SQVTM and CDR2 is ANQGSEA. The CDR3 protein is CSVLRGISAFF. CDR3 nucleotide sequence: TGCAGCGTTCTCAGGGGGATTTCAGCTTTCTTT.

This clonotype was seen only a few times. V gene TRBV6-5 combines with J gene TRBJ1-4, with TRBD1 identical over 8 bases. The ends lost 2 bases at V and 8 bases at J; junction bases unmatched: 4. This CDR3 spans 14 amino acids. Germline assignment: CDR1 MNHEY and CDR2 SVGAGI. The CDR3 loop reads CASSYAGGREKLFF. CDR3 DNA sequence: TGTGCCAGCAGTTACGCAGGGGGCCGAGAAAAACTGTTTTTT.

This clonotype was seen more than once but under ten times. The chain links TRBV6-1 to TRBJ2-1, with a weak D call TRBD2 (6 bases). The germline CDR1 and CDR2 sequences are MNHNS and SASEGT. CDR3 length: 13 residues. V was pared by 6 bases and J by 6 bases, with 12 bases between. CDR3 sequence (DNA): TGTGCCAGCAGCGTCGGCGGGGTCAATGAGCAGTTCTTC. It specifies CASSVGGVNEQFF.

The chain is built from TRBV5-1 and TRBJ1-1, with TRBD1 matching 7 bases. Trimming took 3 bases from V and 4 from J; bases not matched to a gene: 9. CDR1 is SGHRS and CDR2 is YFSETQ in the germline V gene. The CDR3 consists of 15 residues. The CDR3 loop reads CASSWGNRGGTEAFF. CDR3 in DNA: TGCGCCAGCAGCTGGGGTAACAGGGGCGGCACTGAAGCTTTCTTT. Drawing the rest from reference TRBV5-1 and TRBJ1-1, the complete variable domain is KAGVTQTPRYLIKTRGQQVTLSCSPISGHRSVSWYQQTPGQGLQFLFEYFSETQRNKGNFPGRFSGRQFSNSRSEMNVSTLELGDSALYLCASSWGNRGGTEAFFGQGTRLTVV.

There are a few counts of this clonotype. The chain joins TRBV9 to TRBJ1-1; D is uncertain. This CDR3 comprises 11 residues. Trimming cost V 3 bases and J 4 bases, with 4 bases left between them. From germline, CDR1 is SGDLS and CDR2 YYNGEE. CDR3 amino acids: CASSGGTEAFF. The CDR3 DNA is TGTGCCAGCAGCGGGGGCACTGAAGCTTTCTTT.

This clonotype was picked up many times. CDR3 amino acids: CASSFGTYYEQYF. CDR3 DNA sequence: TGTGCCAGCAGCTTTGGCACTTACTACGAGCAGTACTTC. This chain links TRBV7-9 with TRBJ2-7; D is uncertain. V was trimmed by 3 bases and J by 3 bases, leaving 9 bases between them. From germline, CDR1 is SEHNR and CDR2 FQNEAQ (reference sequence). This CDR3 region has 13 residues.

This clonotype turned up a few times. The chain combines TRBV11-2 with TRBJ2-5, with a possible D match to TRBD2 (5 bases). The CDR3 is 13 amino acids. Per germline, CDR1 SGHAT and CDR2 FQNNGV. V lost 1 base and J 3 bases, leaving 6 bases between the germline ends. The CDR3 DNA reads TGTGCCAGCAGCTTAGGGGAGAAAGAGACCCAGTACTTC. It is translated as CASSLGEKETQYF.

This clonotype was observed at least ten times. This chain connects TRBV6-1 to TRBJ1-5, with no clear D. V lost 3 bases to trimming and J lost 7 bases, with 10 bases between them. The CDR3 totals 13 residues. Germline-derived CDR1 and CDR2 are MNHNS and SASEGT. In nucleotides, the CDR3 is TGTGCCAGCAGTGATTTAGGATACCAGCCCCAGCATTTT. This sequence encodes CASSDLGYQPQHF.